These 24 T cell receptor beta chains originate from one sample sequenced in a study of early T cells in non-severe SARS-CoV-2 infection. TCRdb fed the 5' RACE reads into MiXCR, producing one record per CDR3 protein. The sample consists of about 46,000 distinct CDR3 sequences, approximately 8.5% of them appearing once. Material: whole blood. All receptors come from an adult who was a healthcare worker with PCR-confirmed SARS-CoV-2 infection or an uninfected control (not recorded which).

This sequence joins TRBV6-2 or TRBV6-3 and TRBJ2-2; 10 positions agree with TRBD1. V lost 7 bases to trimming and J lost 6 bases; unmatched junction nucleotides: 5. This CDR3 contains 14 residues. Germline CDR1 MNHEY, CDR2 SVGEGT. As DNA, the CDR3 is TGTGCCAGCAATAGACAGGGGGCCGCCGGGGAGCTGTTTTTT. This translates into CASNRQGAAGELFF.

This clonotype was seen only a few times. CDR3 region: CSVDSLGGELTEAFF. CDR3 sequence (DNA): TGCAGCGTTGATTCCTTGGGAGGCGAGCTCACTGAAGCTTTCTTT. This chain connects TRBV29-1 to TRBJ1-1, with no clear D. The CDR3 loop spans 15 amino acids. Germline V gene lookup returns CDR1 SQVTM and CDR2 ANQGSEA. Between the trimmed V and J ends, which lost 3 bases and 4 bases, there was a span of 18 bases.

In this sample, this clonotype turned up many times. The rearrangement links TRBV5-4 to TRBJ2-1, with TRBD2 matching over 10 bases. CDR1 and CDR2 (germline): SGHNT, YYREEE (reference sequence). V was clipped by 0 bases and J by 0 bases; unmatched bases: 6. This CDR3 is 18 amino acids long. This CDR3 is CASSLGGASGSSYNEQFF. For the CDR3, the DNA is TGTGCCAGCAGCTTGGGGGGGGCTAGCGGGAGCTCCTACAATGAGCAGTTCTTC.

At least ten counts were recorded for this clonotype. The V and J genes are TRBV28 and TRBJ2-7, with TRBD2 matching 13 bases. Germline V gives CDR1 MDHEN, CDR2 SYDVKM. V lost 6 bases and J lost 0; bases outside the gene matches: 11. The length of the CDR3 is 18 residues. The DNA for the CDR3 is TGTGCCAGCAGCCCTCTCCTGGGACTAGCGGGGAGCTCCTACGAGCAGTACTTC. Its protein product is CASSPLLGLAGSSYEQYF.

V and J are TRBV28 and TRBJ2-1, with 13 bases fitting TRBD2. The CDR3 is made up of 15 amino acids. From germline, CDR1 is MDHEN and CDR2 SYDVKM. J gave up 5 bases and V 6 bases, and 4 bases lay outside the gene matches. The CDR3 reads CASSQLAGGNNEQFF. CDR3 coding DNA: TGTGCCAGCAGCCAACTAGCGGGAGGGAACAATGAGCAGTTCTTC. The whole variable domain, remainder taken from reference TRBV28 and TRBJ2-1, is DVKVTQSSRYLVKRTGEKVFLECVQDMDHENMFWYRQDPGLGLRLIYFSYDVKMKEKGDIPEGYSVSREKKERFSLILESASTNQTSMYLCASSQLAGGNNEQFFGPGTRLTVL.

The V and J genes are TRBV6-2 or TRBV6-3 and TRBJ2-1, with 8 bases aligning to TRBD2. V lost 6 bases to trimming and J lost 6 bases; unmatched junction nucleotides: 7. The CDR3 is 14 amino acids. The germline CDR1 and CDR2 sequences are MNHEY and SVGEGT. This CDR3 is CASRKAGAVNEQFF. In nucleotides, the CDR3 is TGTGCCAGCAGGAAAGCGGGAGCTGTCAATGAGCAGTTCTTC.

This clonotype is a singleton in its sample. CDR3 amino acids: CASSYSLSLDSPLHF. Written as DNA, the CDR3 is TGTGCCAGCAGTTACTCGCTCAGCCTGGATTCACCCCTCCACTTT. The genes are TRBV6-5 and TRBJ1-6; D is undetermined. Germline V CDR1 and CDR2: MNHEY, SVGAGI. The CDR3 length is 15 residues. The ends were cut back, 0 bases at V and 8 bases at J, with 11 bases in the middle.

This clonotype came up many times. This chain uses TRBV28 with TRBJ1-4; possibly TRBD1 for D (5 bases). The CDR3 covers 12 residues. Trimming took 6 bases from V and 8 from J, leaving 10 bases between them. CDR1 is MDHEN, CDR2 SYDVKM, per germline. CDR3 sequence (DNA): TGTGCCAGCAGAACCCAGGGAGAAAAACTGTTTTTT. This sequence encodes CASRTQGEKLFF. The complete variable domain, with remaining parts taken from reference TRBV28 and TRBJ1-4, reads DVKVTQSSRYLVKRTGEKVFLECVQDMDHENMFWYRQDPGLGLRLIYFSYDVKMKEKGDIPEGYSVSREKKERFSLILESASTNQTSMYLCASRTQGEKLFFGSGTQLSVL.

Ten or more counts support this clonotype. The chain has TRBV10-3 and TRBJ2-1, with TRBD1 matching over 12 bases. CDR1 ENHRY and CDR2 SYGVKD come from the germline V gene. The CDR3 totals 14 residues. Unmatched junction bases numbered 6, after V lost 6 bases and J lost 9 bases. This CDR3 reads CAISGGQGAGEQFF. CDR3 in DNA: TGTGCCATCAGCGGGGGACAGGGGGCCGGTGAGCAGTTCTTC.

This clonotype was observed a handful of times. The V call is TRBV5-4, the J call TRBJ2-1; 9 bases map to TRBD2. This CDR3 comprises 14 residues. Per germline, CDR1 SGHNT and CDR2 YYREEE (reference sequence). Trimming removed 3 bases from V and 7 bases from J; junction bases left unmatched: 5. The CDR3 DNA is TGTGCCAGCAGCTCTAGCGGGAAATTGAATGAGCAGTTCTTC. Its translation is CASSSSGKLNEQFF.

The rearrangement uses TRBV13 and TRBJ2-1; TRBD2 matches at 14 bases. Per germline, CDR1 PRHDT and CDR2 FYEKMQ (reference sequence). V was pared by 4 bases and J by 9 bases, with 5 bases of the junction left unmatched. This CDR3 has 15 amino acids. The CDR3 DNA follows: TGTGCCAGCAGCTGGGGGACTAGCGGGAGAAGTGAGCAGTTCTTC. Its translation is CASSWGTSGRSEQFF. Supplemented by reference TRBV13 and TRBJ2-1, the full variable domain reads AAGVIQSPRHLIKEKRETATLKCYPIPRHDTVYWYQQGPGQDPQFLISFYEKMQSDKGSIPDRFSAQQFSDYHSELNMSSLELGDSALYFCASSWGTSGRSEQFFGPGTRLTVL.

This clonotype was seen a few times. The V gene is TRBV6-1, the J gene TRBJ2-1, with D unclear. Germline V gene sequence: CDR1 MNHNS, CDR2 SASEGT. The CDR3 has 15 amino acids. Trimming pared 8 bases from V and 6 bases from J, leaving 20 bases between. CDR3 loop: CASRKDGLWGNEQFF. DNA for the CDR3: TGTGCCAGCCGGAAGGACGGCCTTTGGGGCAATGAGCAGTTCTTC.

This clonotype was seen many times. This chain links TRBV14 with TRBJ1-1; no clear D gene. Trimming took 4 bases from V and 2 from J, leaving 5 bases between them. Germline CDR1 is SGHDN and CDR2 is FVKESK. The CDR3 loop spans 12 amino acids. The CDR3 loop is CASSRYNTEAFF. In DNA, the CDR3 is TGTGCCAGCAGCCGATACAACACTGAAGCTTTCTTT.

This clonotype was seen at least ten times. This sequence joins TRBV27 and TRBJ2-1, with D tentatively TRBD1 (6 bases). Trimming removed 6 bases from V and 4 bases from J, with 16 bases in between. Germline V CDR1 and CDR2: MNHEY, SMNVEV (reference sequence). This CDR3 contains 15 residues. CDR3 region: CASSRSGTPYNEQFF. The CDR3 DNA sequence: TGTGCCAGCAGCCGCTCCGGGACACCTTACAATGAGCAGTTCTTC.

The gene calls are TRBV6-2 or TRBV6-3 and TRBJ1-4, with D possibly matching TRBD1 (5 bases). The CDR3 has 14 amino acids. The ends were cut back, 6 bases at V and 0 bases at J, with 8 bases in the middle. The germline CDR1 and CDR2 sequences are MNHEY and SVGEGT. Here the CDR3 DNA reads TGTGCCAGCAGCCGGACAACAACTAATGAAAAACTGTTTTTT. Translating gives CASSRTTTNEKLFF.

This clonotype was seen a handful of times. The CDR3 nucleotides read TGTGCCAGCAGACAAGGACAAGCCCCCGGGGAGCTGTTTTTT. Translated: CASRQGQAPGELFF. This chain connects TRBV28 to TRBJ2-2, with D possibly matching TRBD1 (5 bases). With 6 bases removed from V and 6 bases from J, the gap between germline ends came to 14 bases. Per the germline V gene, CDR1 is MDHEN and CDR2 is SYDVKM. CDR3 size: 14 residues.

This clonotype was picked up many times. The V and J genes are TRBV7-2 and TRBJ2-2; 7 positions match TRBD1. The CDR3 is made up of 13 amino acids. Germline V CDR1 and CDR2: SGHTA, FQGNSA. V trimming: 6 bases; J trimming: 5 bases; junction bases outside the gene matches: 3. The CDR3 sequence is CASRGQATGELFF. The DNA of the CDR3 is TGTGCCAGCAGAGGACAGGCTACCGGGGAGCTGTTTTTT.

This chain joins TRBV4-1 and TRBJ1-4; tentatively, D is TRBD1 (5 bases). Germline-derived CDR1 and CDR2 are MGHRA and YSYEKL. Trimming took 3 bases from V and 3 from J, leaving 11 bases between them. The CDR3 is made up of 15 amino acids. The CDR3 region is CASSHRAGPNEKLFF. DNA of the CDR3: TGCGCCAGCAGCCATCGGGCAGGGCCTAATGAAAAACTGTTTTTT.

This clonotype was recorded a few times. The genes are TRBV28 and TRBJ1-1; TRBD1 agrees at 9 bases. Germline V CDR1 and CDR2: MDHEN, SYDVKM. The CDR3 sequence is 17 residues long. After removal of 5 bases from V and 5 bases from J, the junction contained 15 bases not matched to a gene. The CDR3 region is CASSPRGGTGIGTEAFF. As DNA, the CDR3 is TGTGCCAGCAGTCCCCGGGGGGGGACAGGGATAGGGACTGAAGCTTTCTTT.

This clonotype was seen ten or more times. This chain links TRBV19 with TRBJ1-5; no reliable D call. V was shortened by 5 bases and J by 7 bases, with 9 bases between the two germline ends. The CDR3 loop spans 12 amino acids. CDR1 and CDR2 (germline): LNHDA, SQIVND (reference sequence). CDR3 nucleotide sequence: TGTGCCAGTAGTGGGTCGGGGCAGCCCCAGCATTTT. Its protein is CASSGSGQPQHF.

This clonotype came up a few times. The chain employs TRBV6-4 and TRBJ2-2; 8 bases are shared with TRBD2. V shed 4 bases and J 2 bases; nucleotides not matched to a gene: 6. The CDR3 runs to 16 residues. Germline V gene lookup returns CDR1 MRHNA and CDR2 SNTAGT. CDR3 sequence (DNA): TGTGCCAGCAGTGTGACCGGGACTAGAAACACCGGGGAGCTGTTTTTT. Amino acids: CASSVTGTRNTGELFF.

This clonotype has a count of ten or more. The rearrangement joins TRBV11-3 to TRBJ2-2; D gene unclear. The CDR3 is 12 amino acids. V was clipped by 3 bases and J by 5 bases, with 4 bases between them. CDR1 and CDR2 (germline): SGHNT, YENEEA. This CDR3 reads CASSFLTGELFF. CDR3 coding DNA: TGTGCCAGCAGCTTCTTAACCGGGGAGCTGTTTTTT. The full variable domain, with the rest looked up from reference TRBV11-3 and TRBJ2-2, is EAGVVQSPRYKIIEKKQPVAFWCNPISGHNTLYWYLQNLGQGPELLIRYENEEAVDDSQLPKDRFSAERLKGVDSTLKIQPAELGDSAVYLCASSFLTGELFFGEGSRLTVL.

Concerning this clonotype: The junction does not match germline at one end; this may be a read error. V gene TRBV5-5 combines with J gene TRBJ2-1, with D tentatively TRBD1 (6 bases). This CDR3 spans 12 amino acids. Germline loops: CDR1 SGHKS, CDR2 YYEKEE (reference sequence). This CDR3 is CASDDRIGELFF. In DNA, the CDR3 is TGTGCCAGCGATGACAGGATAGGTGAGCTGTTCTTC.

This clonotype has at least ten counts. This sequence joins TRBV19 and TRBJ2-2, with 13 bases lining up with TRBD2. Germline assignment: CDR1 LNHDA and CDR2 SQIVND (reference sequence). V dropped 7 bases and J dropped 2; count of bases not matched to a gene: 4. The CDR3 totals 16 residues. In DNA, the CDR3 is TGTGCCAGTATCGGGACTAGCGGGGCCAACACCGGGGAGCTGTTTTTT. Translating gives CASIGTSGANTGELFF.